Below, one T cell receptor (beta chain) is given with its context. This record comes from a study of technical replicates of blood from several donors. TCRdb's table, derived via immunoSEQ multiplex PCR, lists solely in-frame clones and lacks some. This sample carries about 89,000 clones, about 94% of them seen once, and the ten largest clones take about 0.25%. The germline gives CDR1 SQVTM, CDR2 ANQGSEA. The CDR3 totals 12 residues. The germline V and J ends were trimmed by 7 bases and 4 bases, with 13 bases remaining between them. The clonotype was recovered from a human donor in good health. What was sequenced was T cells isolated from PBMCs. This sequence joins TRBV29-1 and TRBJ2-5; D possibly corresponds to TRBD2 (6 bases). CDR3 sequence (DNA): TGCAGCGCCTCACTAGCTCGAGAGACCCAGTACTTC. Translating it yields CSASLARETQYF.